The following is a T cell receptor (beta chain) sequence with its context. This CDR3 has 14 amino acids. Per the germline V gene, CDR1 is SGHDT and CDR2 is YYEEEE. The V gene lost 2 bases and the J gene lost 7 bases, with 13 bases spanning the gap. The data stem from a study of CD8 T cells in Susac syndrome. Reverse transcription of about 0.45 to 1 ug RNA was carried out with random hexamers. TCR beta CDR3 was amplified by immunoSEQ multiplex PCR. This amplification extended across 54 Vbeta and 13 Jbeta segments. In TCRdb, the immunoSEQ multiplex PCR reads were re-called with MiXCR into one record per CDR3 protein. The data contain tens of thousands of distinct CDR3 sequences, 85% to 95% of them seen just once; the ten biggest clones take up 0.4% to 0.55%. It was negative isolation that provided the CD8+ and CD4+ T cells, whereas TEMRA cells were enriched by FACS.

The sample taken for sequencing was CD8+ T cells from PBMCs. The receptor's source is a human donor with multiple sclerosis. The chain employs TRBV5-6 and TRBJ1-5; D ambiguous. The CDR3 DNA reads TGTGCCAGCAGCTTCTGGGTGGGCTTGCAGCCCCAGCATTTT. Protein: CASSFWVGLQPQHF.